The 17 T cell receptor beta chains given below trace back to one sample, sequenced in a study of early stage breast cancer tumors. Only in-frame clones appear in the TCRdb table, and some are missing; sequencing was by immunoSEQ multiplex PCR. The data contain 25,000 to 30,000 clones, 84% of them singletons. Material: blood. These receptors were obtained from a person aged 45-60 years with breast cancer.

The chain couples TRBV11-2 to TRBJ2-7, with TRBD2 matching 8 bases. With 6 bases clipped from V and 2 bases from J, the junction kept 9 bases outside the gene matches. The CDR3 sequence is 15 residues long. Per the germline V gene, CDR1 is SGHAT and CDR2 is FQNNGV. CDR3 DNA: TGTGCCAGCAGAGACACTAGCGGAGCAACCTACGAGCAGTACTTC. It yields the protein CASRDTSGATYEQYF.

This chain joins TRBV9 and TRBJ2-1; 11 nucleotides match TRBD2. This CDR3 spans 17 amino acids. With V trimmed by 0 bases and J by 8 bases, 10 bases remained unmatched. The germline V gene encodes CDR1 SGDLS and CDR2 YYNGEE. CDR3: CASSVVGTSGSGYEQFF. CDR3 in DNA: TGTGCCAGCAGCGTAGTTGGAACTAGCGGGAGTGGTTATGAGCAGTTCTTC.

This chain joins TRBV7-3 and TRBJ2-2; 11 bases fit TRBD2. V was pared by 5 bases and J by 3 bases, with 2 bases of the junction left unmatched. Germline V gene lookup returns CDR1 SGHTA and CDR2 FQGTGA. The CDR3 covers 15 residues. CDR3 sequence: CASSILAGDTGELFF. CDR3 DNA: TGTGCCAGCAGCATACTAGCGGGGGACACCGGGGAGCTGTTTTTT. The variable domain in full, with the rest retrieved from reference TRBV7-3 and TRBJ2-2, is GAGVSQTPSNKVTEKGKYVELRCDPISGHTALYWYRQSLGQGPEFLIYFQGTGAADDSGLPNDRFFAVRPEGSVSTLKIQRTERGDSAVYLCASSILAGDTGELFFGEGSRLTVL.

This chain links TRBV29-1 with TRBJ2-3; TRBD2 might be the D (5 bases). The V end was cut by 3 bases, the J end by 3 bases, with 13 bases between. Per germline, CDR1 SQVTM and CDR2 ANQGSEA. This CDR3 has 14 residues. The CDR3 protein is CSVDRASSTDTQYF. CDR3 coding DNA: TGCAGCGTTGATCGGGCTAGCAGTACAGATACGCAGTATTTT.

This sequence joins TRBV5-8 and TRBJ1-4; D gene ambiguous. This CDR3 is 14 amino acids long. CDR1 is SGHTS and CDR2 is YDEGEE in the germline V gene. Trimming cost V 2 bases and J 10 bases, with 15 bases left between them. CDR3 residues: CASSFRQREGKLFF. CDR3 bases: TGTGCCAGCAGCTTCCGTCAGAGGGAGGGAAAACTGTTTTTT.

This clone was seen once. The chain couples TRBV9 to TRBJ1-2; D unclear. The CDR3 totals 12 residues. Germline V gene lookup returns CDR1 SGDLS and CDR2 YYNGEE. The V and J ends lost 4 bases and 0 bases respectively, with 4 bases between them. CDR3: CASSPANYGYTF. The DNA for the CDR3 is TGTGCCAGCAGCCCAGCTAACTATGGCTACACCTTC.

This clone was counted only a few times. The chain is built from TRBV5-1 and TRBJ2-3; D is undetermined. The CDR3 length is 12 residues. Germline V CDR1 and CDR2: SGHRS, YFSETQ. Trimming took off 1 base at V and 5 bases at J, with 5 bases between the two ends. In DNA, the CDR3 is TGCGCCAGCAGCTTGTGGTTAGATACGCAGTATTTT. This sequence encodes CASSLWLDTQYF. Full variable domain (missing parts from reference TRBV5-1 and TRBJ2-3): KAGVTQTPRYLIKTRGQQVTLSCSPISGHRSVSWYQQTPGQGLQFLFEYFSETQRNKGNFPGRFSGRQFSNSRSEMNVSTLELGDSALYLCASSLWLDTQYFGPGTRLTVL.

This rearrangement joins TRBV18 to TRBJ1-4; D ambiguous. Trimming pared 3 bases from V and 3 bases from J, leaving 11 bases between. CDR1 KGHSH and CDR2 LQKENI come from the germline V gene. The CDR3 totals 15 residues. The CDR3 nucleotides are TGTGCCAGCTCACCTGTAGGCGGACCTAATGAAAAACTGTTTTTT. Translating gives CASSPVGGPNEKLFF.

V is TRBV6-5 and J is TRBJ2-3; 9 bases are a match to TRBD1. J gave up 4 bases and V 8 bases, and 7 bases lay outside the gene matches. Germline V gene sequence: CDR1 MNHEY, CDR2 SVGAGI. This CDR3 spans 14 amino acids. In nucleotides, the CDR3 is TGTGCCAGCCGCCGGGACAGGGCTGCAGATACGCAGTATTTT. Translating gives CASRRDRAADTQYF.

The rearrangement uses TRBV4-2 and TRBJ1-2, with 7 bases identical to TRBD1. CDR3 size: 15 residues. J gave up 4 bases and V 1 base, and 6 bases lay outside the gene matches. Per germline, CDR1 LGHNA and CDR2 YNFKEQ. DNA for the CDR3: TGTGCCAGCAGCCAAGGGGGGACAGTGAGCTATGGCTACACCTTC. As protein: CASSQGGTVSYGYTF.

V is TRBV6-6 and J is TRBJ2-1; TRBD2 aligns across 8 bases. V was pared by 4 bases and J by 4 bases, with 9 bases of the junction left unmatched. The length of the CDR3 is 16 residues. Looked up from germline, CDR1 is MNHNY and CDR2 is SVGAGI (reference sequence). CDR3 nucleotides: TGTGCCAGCAGTTCGACTCTAGCGGGTCTTTACAATGAGCAGTTCTTC. Amino acid sequence: CASSSTLAGLYNEQFF.

The chain couples TRBV7-9 to TRBJ2-7; 12 nucleotides align to TRBD2. In germline, CDR1 is SEHNR, CDR2 FQNEAQ (reference sequence). V shed 2 bases and J 0 bases; nucleotides not matched to a gene: 5. The CDR3 is 17 amino acids. The CDR3, as DNA: TGTGCCAGCAGCTTAATTCCGGGACTAGCGGGCTCCTACGAGCAGTACTTC. Translation: CASSLIPGLAGSYEQYF. The variable domain in full, completed from reference TRBV7-9 and TRBJ2-7, reads DTGVSQNPRHKITKRGQNVTFRCDPISEHNRLYWYRQTLGQGPEFLTYFQNEAQLEKSRLLSDRFSAERPKGSFSTLEIQRTEQGDSAMYLCASSLIPGLAGSYEQYFGPGTRLTVT.

Here the CDR3 reads CASSDDRASTDTQYF. The CDR3 region has the DNA TGCGCCAGCAGTGATGACAGGGCATCGACAGATACGCAGTATTTT. The chain has TRBV10-2 and TRBJ2-3; TRBD1 aligns across 7 bases. V lost 3 bases to trimming and J lost 3 bases; unmatched junction nucleotides: 6. Germline V lookup: CDR1 WSHSY, CDR2 SAAADI. The CDR3 sequence is 15 residues long.

This chain connects TRBV7-6 to TRBJ1-1; 7 nucleotides agree with TRBD1. The CDR3 is 13 residues long. The trim removed 7 bases at V and 4 bases at J, leaving 6 bases unmatched. Germline V gene data show CDR1 as SGHVS and CDR2 as FNYEAQ. CDR3 sequence reads: CASTKGAVTEAFF. The CDR3 coding sequence is TGTGCCAGCACCAAGGGGGCGGTCACTGAAGCTTTCTTT. Full variable domain (outside the CDR3, taken from reference TRBV7-6 and TRBJ1-1): GAGVSQSPRYKVTKRGQDVALRCDPISGHVSLYWYRQALGQGPEFLTYFNYEAQQDKSGLPNDRFSAERPEGSISTLTIQRTEQRDSAMYRCASTKGAVTEAFFGQGTRLTVV.

This chain uses TRBV7-6 with TRBJ2-2; 7 bases align to TRBD1. After removal of 5 bases from V and 0 bases from J, the junction contained 9 bases not matched to a gene. The CDR3 length is 17 residues. Germline CDR1 SGHVS, CDR2 FNYEAQ. CDR3 DNA: TGTGCCAGCAGCGCCCTTGGGACAGCCGCGAACACCGGGGAGCTGTTTTTT. Its translation: CASSALGTAANTGELFF. Full variable domain (rest looked up from reference TRBV7-6 and TRBJ2-2): GAGVSQSPRYKVTKRGQDVALRCDPISGHVSLYWYRQALGQGPEFLTYFNYEAQQDKSGLPNDRFSAERPEGSISTLTIQRTEQRDSAMYRCASSALGTAANTGELFFGEGSRLTVL.

The V gene is TRBV5-1, the J gene TRBJ1-1, with 12 bases matching TRBD1. J lost 4 bases, V lost 0 bases, and 4 bases had no gene match. The CDR3 extends over 16 amino acids. Germline V gene lookup returns CDR1 SGHRS and CDR2 YFSETQ. This chain's CDR3 is CASSLGGQGAPTEAFF. CDR3 bases: TGCGCCAGCAGCTTGGGGGGACAGGGGGCGCCCACTGAAGCTTTCTTT.

This clone was seen more than once but under ten times. This rearrangement joins TRBV5-1 to TRBJ1-4, with TRBD1 identical over 8 bases. The CDR3 contains 14 residues. The junction had 6 bases not matched to a gene; V was cut back by 4 bases and J by 7 bases. Looked up from germline, CDR1 is SGHRS and CDR2 is YFSETQ. CDR3 nucleotide sequence: TGCGCCAGCAGCGGACAGGGTCAGGGTGAAAAACTGTTTTTT. It translates to CASSGQGQGEKLFF.